These 21 T cell receptor beta chains share one sample of origin, sequenced in a study of blood T cell repertoires in COVID-19. TCRdb's copy holds only in-frame clones and misses some; the assay was immunoSEQ multiplex PCR. Of under 200,000 clones in the sample, 87% were seen once. Specimen: peripheral blood. The receptor source for this set is a woman aged 60 to 75 who had recovered from COVID-19.

The table lists this clone with a count of one. CDR3 sequence reads: CASSAKTRETQYF. The CDR3 coding sequence is TGTGCCAGCAGTGCAAAGACTAGAGAGACCCAGTACTTC. The V gene is TRBV2, the J gene TRBJ2-5, with a tentative D call TRBD2 (6 bases). Germline assignment: CDR1 SNHLY and CDR2 FYNNEI. The ends were cut back, 4 bases at V and 4 bases at J, with 10 bases in the middle. This CDR3 is built from 13 residues.

The chain joins TRBV18 to TRBJ2-7; 8 nucleotides match TRBD2. Germline CDR1 is KGHSH and CDR2 is LQKENI. The CDR3 consists of 12 residues. Trimming removed 6 bases from V and 4 bases from J; junction bases left unmatched: 2. The CDR3 DNA reads TGTGCCAGCTCCGCGGGGGGATACGAGCAGTACTTC. Its translation is CASSAGGYEQYF.

This clone was detected only once. The chain is built from TRBV5-1 and TRBJ2-5, with a possible D match to TRBD1 (6 bases). The CDR3 is made up of 14 amino acids. Trimming pared 2 bases from V and 1 base from J, leaving 9 bases between. The germline gives CDR1 SGHRS, CDR2 YFSETQ. The CDR3 is CASSFTTGQETQYF. CDR3 bases: TGCGCCAGCAGCTTTACGACAGGCCAAGAGACCCAGTACTTC.

The chain is built from TRBV6-5 and TRBJ1-1; D ambiguous. Per the germline V gene, CDR1 is MNHEY and CDR2 is SVGAGI. V was cut by 10 bases and J by 8 bases, with 14 bases left in between. This CDR3 contains 11 residues. CDR3 nucleotides: TGTGCCACCCTTCGAGCAGCGGAAGCTTTCTTT. Amino acids: CATLRAAEAFF.

This chain connects TRBV19 to TRBJ1-1; 7 bases match TRBD1. From germline, CDR1 is LNHDA and CDR2 SQIVND (reference sequence). V was pared by 9 bases and J by 4 bases, with 8 bases of the junction left unmatched. The CDR3 has 13 amino acids. DNA for the CDR3: TGTGCCAGCTCTCGGACAGGTACCACTGAAGCTTTCTTT. Translation gives CASSRTGTTEAFF.

V is TRBV5-1 and J is TRBJ1-4; 7 bases fit TRBD1. CDR1 and CDR2 from the germline V gene are SGHRS and YFSETQ. The CDR3 has 17 amino acids. V was pared by 0 bases and J by 2 bases, with 7 bases of the junction left unmatched. The CDR3 reads CASSLDGRQGTNEKLFF. The DNA of the CDR3 is TGCGCCAGCAGCTTGGACGGGAGACAGGGCACTAATGAAAAACTGTTTTTT.

The rearrangement uses TRBV6-5 and TRBJ1-4, with D tentatively TRBD1 (5 bases). The CDR3 has 15 residues. V gave up 8 bases and J gave up 5 bases, with 18 bases separating them. From germline, CDR1 is MNHEY and CDR2 SVGAGI. CDR3 sequence (DNA): TGTGCCAGCGGACTCTGGGGGGGAGGCAATGAAAAACTGTTTTTT. Translation gives CASGLWGGGNEKLFF.

The count of this clone is one. This CDR3 reads CASSFPGQNYGYTF. Here the CDR3 DNA reads TGCGCCAGCAGCTTTCCGGGACAGAACTATGGCTACACCTTC. This chain uses TRBV5-1 with TRBJ1-2; 7 nucleotides line up with TRBD1. Germline loops: CDR1 SGHRS, CDR2 YFSETQ. The CDR3 length is 14 residues. Trimming at V came to 2 bases and at J to 2 bases, leaving 3 bases not matched to a gene. The complete variable domain, with remaining parts taken from reference TRBV5-1 and TRBJ1-2, reads KAGVTQTPRYLIKTRGQQVTLSCSPISGHRSVSWYQQTPGQGLQFLFEYFSETQRNKGNFPGRFSGRQFSNSRSEMNVSTLELGDSALYLCASSFPGQNYGYTFGSGTRLTVV.

This chain uses TRBV12-3 or TRBV12-4 with TRBJ1-2; 7 bases match TRBD1. CDR3 size: 13 residues. Trimming took 5 bases from V and 5 from J; bases not matched to a gene: 5. CDR3 protein: CASSRRQGYGYTF. The CDR3 coding sequence is TGTGCCAGCAGTCGTAGACAGGGTTATGGCTACACCTTC.

This clone was found a few times. This rearrangement joins TRBV28 to TRBJ2-1, with TRBD1 as a possible D gene (5 bases). CDR3 size: 14 residues. Germline V gene lookup returns CDR1 MDHEN and CDR2 SYDVKM. The germline V and J ends were trimmed by 3 bases and 3 bases, with 9 bases remaining between them. The CDR3 protein is CASSFSGFYNEQFF. For the CDR3, the DNA is TGTGCCAGCAGTTTCTCAGGGTTCTACAATGAGCAGTTCTTC.

The chain combines TRBV5-6 with TRBJ2-7; D might be TRBD2 (5 bases). In germline, CDR1 is SGHDT, CDR2 YYEEEE. V lost 0 bases to trimming and J lost 0 bases, with 10 bases between them. There are 15 residues in the CDR3. The CDR3 sequence is CASSLGGSISYEQYF. As DNA, the CDR3 is TGTGCCAGCAGCTTGGGAGGGTCCATCTCCTACGAGCAGTACTTC.

The chain is built from TRBV28 and TRBJ1-5; D unclear. The V gene's germline CDR1 is MDHEN and CDR2 SYDVKM. The CDR3 is 14 amino acids. With 4 bases removed from V and 4 bases from J, the gap between germline ends came to 11 bases. The CDR3, as DNA: TGTGCCAGCAGTTATACGCCTCGGAATCAGCCCCAGCATTTT. Amino acid sequence: CASSYTPRNQPQHF.

The chain uses TRBV3-1 (or the pseudogene TRBV3-2) and TRBJ2-2; D possibly corresponds to TRBD1 (8 bases). The germline CDR1 and CDR2 sequences are LGHDT and YNNKEL (reference sequence). This CDR3 contains 15 residues. Between the trimmed V and J ends, which lost 5 bases and 4 bases, there was a span of 14 bases. The CDR3: CASSDRGGSTGELFF. In nucleotides, the CDR3 is TGTGCCAGCAGCGACAGGGGAGGGAGCACCGGGGAGCTGTTTTTT.

This clone was seen only a few times. The chain employs TRBV3-1 (or the pseudogene TRBV3-2) and TRBJ1-1, with 9 bases lining up with TRBD1. Germline trimming cut 6 bases from V and 4 bases from J; bases unmatched to any gene: 6. This CDR3 is 14 amino acids long. Germline V CDR1 and CDR2: LGHDT, YNNKEL (reference sequence). Here the CDR3 DNA reads TGTGCCAGCAGTTACAGGGGGCTCAGCACTGAAGCTTTCTTT. Translating gives CASSYRGLSTEAFF.

This clone was seen only once. The chain links TRBV2 to TRBJ1-5; no reliable D call. CDR1 and CDR2 from the germline V gene are SNHLY and FYNNEI. The CDR3 loop spans 14 amino acids. V lost 8 bases to trimming and J lost 0 bases, with 11 bases between them. In DNA form, the CDR3 reads TGTGCCAGCCGCGGCAGATATAGCAATCAGCCCCAGCATTTT. Protein: CASRGRYSNQPQHF.

This clone has just one count. The chain employs TRBV5-5 and TRBJ2-7; weak D call: TRBD1 (5 bases). Germline V CDR1 and CDR2: SGHKS, YYEKEE (reference sequence). The CDR3 consists of 14 residues. With 4 bases removed from V and 4 bases from J, the gap between germline ends came to 15 bases. CDR3 nucleotide sequence: TGTGCCAGCAGCCCCTGGGAAGGGGCATACGAGCAGTACTTC. Translation: CASSPWEGAYEQYF.

The gene calls are TRBV30 and TRBJ2-7; D possibly uses TRBD1 or TRBD2 (6 bases each). The V gene's germline CDR1 is GTSNPN and CDR2 SVGIG (reference sequence). This CDR3 spans 14 amino acids. Trimming pared 5 bases from V and 1 base from J, leaving 15 bases between. The CDR3 loop reads CAWGGTFISYEQYF. CDR3 in DNA: TGTGCCTGGGGAGGGACATTTATATCCTACGAGCAGTACTTC.

The chain employs TRBV5-1 and TRBJ1-1; D unresolved. The CDR3 is 13 residues long. CDR1 and CDR2 (germline): SGHRS, YFSETQ. V was pared by 3 bases and J by 6 bases, with 12 bases between. This CDR3 is CASSSLGNPEAFF. The CDR3 DNA sequence: TGCGCCAGCAGCTCTCTCGGTAATCCTGAAGCTTTCTTT.

Notes on this clone: Other nucleotide sequences in the sample specify the same CDR3. The V and J genes are TRBV5-5 and TRBJ1-5, with D possibly being TRBD1 (5 bases). Trimming removed 3 bases from V and 4 bases from J, with 11 bases in between. The CDR3 consists of 14 residues. In germline, CDR1 is SGHKS, CDR2 YYEKEE (reference sequence). CDR3 protein: CASSSGGGNQPQHF. CDR3 in DNA: TGTGCCAGCAGCTCGGGGGGAGGGAATCAGCCCCAGCATTTT.

The V and J genes are TRBV28 and TRBJ1-1; D call uncertain. The CDR3 covers 11 residues. Germline CDR1 is MDHEN and CDR2 is SYDVKM. V lost 6 bases and J 2 bases, leaving 4 bases between the germline ends. The CDR3 protein is CASRLNTEAFF. The CDR3 DNA follows: TGTGCCAGCAGACTTAACACTGAAGCTTTCTTT.

The V and J genes are TRBV6-5 and TRBJ1-2, with 12 bases lining up with TRBD1. Germline assignment: CDR1 MNHEY and CDR2 SVGAGI. CDR3 length: 15 amino acids. V trimming: 7 bases; J trimming: 2 bases; junction bases outside the gene matches: 5. CDR3 amino acids: CASTSGTGGNYGYTF. CDR3 bases: TGTGCCAGCACAAGTGGGACAGGGGGCAACTATGGCTACACCTTC.